Listed here is a single T cell receptor (beta chain). This specimen belongs to a study of blood T cell repertoires in COVID-19. V lost 2 bases to trimming and J lost 0 bases; unmatched junction nucleotides: 4. The CDR3 sequence is 15 residues long. Germline V gene data show CDR1 as SGDLS and CDR2 as YYNGEE. In the original workflow: Reference gene primer amplification in the assay estimated nucleated cell counts. Sequencing used immunoSEQ multiplex PCR; TCRdb keeps in-frame clones, though not all of them. V, J and clone size are those of that table, while D and trimming were read from the DNA. The table includes about 280,000 clones, roughly 80% detected once. It was within 2 weeks before study entry that exposed participants met a COVID-19 case.

The source is a man aged 35 to 55 who had been exposed to COVID-19. The chain carries TRBV9 and TRBJ1-2; 7 bases fit TRBD1. The sample was PBMCs or T cells enriched from blood (not recorded which). DNA for the CDR3: TGTGCCAGCAGCGTGGGGACAGCTGCTAACTATGGCTACACCTTC. Protein: CASSVGTAANYGYTF.